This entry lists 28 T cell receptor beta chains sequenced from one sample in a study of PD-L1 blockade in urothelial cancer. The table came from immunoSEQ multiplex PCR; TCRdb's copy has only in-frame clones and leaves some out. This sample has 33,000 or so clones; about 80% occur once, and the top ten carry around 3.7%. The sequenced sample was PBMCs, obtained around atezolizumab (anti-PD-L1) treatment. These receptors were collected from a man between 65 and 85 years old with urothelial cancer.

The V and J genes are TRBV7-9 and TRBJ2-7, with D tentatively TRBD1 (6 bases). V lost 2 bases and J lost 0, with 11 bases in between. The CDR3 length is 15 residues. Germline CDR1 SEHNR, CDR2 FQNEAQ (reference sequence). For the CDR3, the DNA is TGTGCCAGCAGCTTAAGACAGGACCCCTCCTACGAGCAGTACTTC. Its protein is CASSLRQDPSYEQYF. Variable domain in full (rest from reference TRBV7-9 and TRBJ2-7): DTGVSQNPRHKITKRGQNVTFRCDPISEHNRLYWYRQTLGQGPEFLTYFQNEAQLEKSRLLSDRFSAERPKGSFSTLEIQRTEQGDSAMYLCASSLRQDPSYEQYFGPGTRLTVT.

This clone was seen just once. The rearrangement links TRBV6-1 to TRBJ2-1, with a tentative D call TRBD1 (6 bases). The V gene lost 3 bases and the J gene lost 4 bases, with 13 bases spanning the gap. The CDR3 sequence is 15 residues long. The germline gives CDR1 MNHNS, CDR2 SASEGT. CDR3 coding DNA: TGTGCCAGCAGTGACCCCCCGACAGGTTACAATGAGCAGTTCTTC. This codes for CASSDPPTGYNEQFF.

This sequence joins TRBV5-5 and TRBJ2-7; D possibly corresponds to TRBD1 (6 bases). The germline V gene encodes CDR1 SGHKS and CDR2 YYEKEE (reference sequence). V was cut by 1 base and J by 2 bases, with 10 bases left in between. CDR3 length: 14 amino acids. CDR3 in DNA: TGTGCCAGCAGCTTGTACGACAGGACCTACGAGCAGTACTTC. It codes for CASSLYDRTYEQYF.

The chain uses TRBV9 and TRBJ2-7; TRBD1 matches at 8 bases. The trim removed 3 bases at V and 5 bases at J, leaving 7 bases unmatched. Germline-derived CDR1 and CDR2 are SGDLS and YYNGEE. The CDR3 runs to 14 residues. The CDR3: CASSATWTGNEQYF. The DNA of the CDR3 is TGTGCCAGCAGCGCGACATGGACAGGGAACGAGCAGTACTTC.

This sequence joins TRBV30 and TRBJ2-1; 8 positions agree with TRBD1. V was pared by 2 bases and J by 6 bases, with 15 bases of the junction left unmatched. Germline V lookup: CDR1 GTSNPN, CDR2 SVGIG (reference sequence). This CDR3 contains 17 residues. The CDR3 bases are TGTGCCTGGAGTAAAGGACAGGGACCTTGGAAGGGCAATGAGCAGTTCTTC. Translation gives CAWSKGQGPWKGNEQFF.

In nucleotides, the CDR3 is TGTGCCAGCAGCCACGCGGGGAGGGTGAGCACCGGGGAGCTGTTTTTT. Translating it yields CASSHAGRVSTGELFF. The chain combines TRBV5-4 with TRBJ2-2; 7 nucleotides match TRBD2. The trim removed 4 bases at V and 4 bases at J, leaving 10 bases unmatched. This CDR3 comprises 16 residues. The V gene's germline CDR1 is SGHNT and CDR2 YYREEE (reference sequence).

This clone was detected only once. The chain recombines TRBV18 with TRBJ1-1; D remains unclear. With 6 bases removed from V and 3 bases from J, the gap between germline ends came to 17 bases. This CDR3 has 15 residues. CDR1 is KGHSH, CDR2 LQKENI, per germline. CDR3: CASSPATGLYTEAFF. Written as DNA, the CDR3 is TGTGCCAGCTCCCCGGCGACGGGTCTTTACACTGAAGCTTTCTTT.

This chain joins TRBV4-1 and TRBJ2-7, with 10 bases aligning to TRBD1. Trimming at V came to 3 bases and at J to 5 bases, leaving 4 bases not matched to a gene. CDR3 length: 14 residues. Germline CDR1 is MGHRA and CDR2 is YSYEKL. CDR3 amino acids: CASSQRQGANEQYF. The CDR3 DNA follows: TGCGCCAGCAGCCAGAGACAGGGGGCCAACGAGCAGTACTTC.

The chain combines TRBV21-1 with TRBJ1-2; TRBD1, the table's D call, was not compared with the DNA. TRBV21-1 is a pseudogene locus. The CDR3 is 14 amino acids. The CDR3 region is CASSKRQGRSGYTF. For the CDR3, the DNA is TGTGCCAGCAGCAAAAGACAGGGCCGATCTGGCTACACCTTC.

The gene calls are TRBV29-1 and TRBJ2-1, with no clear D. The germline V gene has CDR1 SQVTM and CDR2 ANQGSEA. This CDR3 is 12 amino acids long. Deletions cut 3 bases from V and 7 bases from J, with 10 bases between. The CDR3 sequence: CSVDPGLNEQFF. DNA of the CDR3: TGCAGCGTTGATCCGGGTCTAAATGAGCAGTTCTTC.

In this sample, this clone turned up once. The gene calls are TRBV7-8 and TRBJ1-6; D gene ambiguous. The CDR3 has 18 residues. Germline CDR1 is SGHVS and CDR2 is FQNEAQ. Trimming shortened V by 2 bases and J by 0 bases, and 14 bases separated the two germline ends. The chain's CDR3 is CASSLLVTASSYNSPLHF. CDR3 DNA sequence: TGTGCCAGCAGCTTATTGGTTACAGCAAGCTCCTATAATTCACCCCTCCACTTT.

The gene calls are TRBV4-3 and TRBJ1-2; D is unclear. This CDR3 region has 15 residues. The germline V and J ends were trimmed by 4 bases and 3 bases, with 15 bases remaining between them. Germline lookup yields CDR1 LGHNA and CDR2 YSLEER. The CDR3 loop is CASSPGPRRYYGYTF. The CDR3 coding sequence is TGCGCCAGCAGCCCCGGGCCCCGGAGGTACTATGGCTACACCTTC.

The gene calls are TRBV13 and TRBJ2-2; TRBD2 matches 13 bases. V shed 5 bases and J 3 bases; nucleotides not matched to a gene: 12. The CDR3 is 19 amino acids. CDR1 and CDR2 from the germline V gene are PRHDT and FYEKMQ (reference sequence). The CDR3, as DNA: TGTGCCAGCAGCCCCGGACTAGCGGGAGTCTATAAATACACCGGGGAGCTGTTTTTT. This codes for CASSPGLAGVYKYTGELFF.

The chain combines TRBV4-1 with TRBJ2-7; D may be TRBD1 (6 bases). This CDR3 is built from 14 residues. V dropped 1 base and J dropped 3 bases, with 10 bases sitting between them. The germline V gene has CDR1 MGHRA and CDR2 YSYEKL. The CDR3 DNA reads TGCGCCAGCAGCCAAGTTCAGGGGCTCTACGAGCAGTACTTC. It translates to CASSQVQGLYEQYF.

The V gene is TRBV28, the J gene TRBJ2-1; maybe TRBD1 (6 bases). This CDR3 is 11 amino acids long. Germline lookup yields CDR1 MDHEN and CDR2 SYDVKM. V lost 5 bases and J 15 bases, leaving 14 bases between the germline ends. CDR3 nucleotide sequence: TGTGCCAGCAGTCTCCAGGGGAAGGGGTTCTTC. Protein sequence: CASSLQGKGFF.

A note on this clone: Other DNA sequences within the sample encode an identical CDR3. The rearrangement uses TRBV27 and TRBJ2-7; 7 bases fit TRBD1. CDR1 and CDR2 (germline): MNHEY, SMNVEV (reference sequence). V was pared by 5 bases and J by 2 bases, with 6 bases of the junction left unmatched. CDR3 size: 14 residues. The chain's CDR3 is CASSLRQGPYEQYF. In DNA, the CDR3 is TGTGCCAGCAGTCTTCGACAGGGTCCCTACGAGCAGTACTTC.

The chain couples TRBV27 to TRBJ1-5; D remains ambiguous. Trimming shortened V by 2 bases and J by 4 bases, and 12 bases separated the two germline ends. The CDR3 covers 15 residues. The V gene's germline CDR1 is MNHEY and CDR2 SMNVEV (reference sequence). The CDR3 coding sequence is TGTGCCAGCAGTTTAAGCGGATCCGGGAATCAGCCCCAGCATTTT. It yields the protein CASSLSGSGNQPQHF.

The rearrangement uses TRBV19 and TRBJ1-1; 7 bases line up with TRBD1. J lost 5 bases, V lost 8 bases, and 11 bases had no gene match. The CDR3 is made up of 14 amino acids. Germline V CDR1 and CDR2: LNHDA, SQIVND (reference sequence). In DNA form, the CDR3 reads TGTGCCAGTCCACCGGGACAGACTTTGACTGAAGCTTTCTTT. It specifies CASPPGQTLTEAFF. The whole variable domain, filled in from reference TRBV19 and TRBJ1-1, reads DGGITQSPKYLFRKEGQNVTLSCEQNLNHDAMYWYRQDPGQGLRLIYYSQIVNDFQKGDIAEGYSVSREKKESFPLTVTSAQKNPTAFYLCASPPGQTLTEAFFGQGTRLTVV.

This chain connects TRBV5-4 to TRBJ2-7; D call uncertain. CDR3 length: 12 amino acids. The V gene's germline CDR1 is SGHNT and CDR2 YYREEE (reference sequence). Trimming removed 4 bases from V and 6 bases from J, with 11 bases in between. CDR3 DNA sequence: TGTGCCAGCAGCGGGCAAACGCGCGAGCAGTACTTC. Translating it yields CASSGQTREQYF.

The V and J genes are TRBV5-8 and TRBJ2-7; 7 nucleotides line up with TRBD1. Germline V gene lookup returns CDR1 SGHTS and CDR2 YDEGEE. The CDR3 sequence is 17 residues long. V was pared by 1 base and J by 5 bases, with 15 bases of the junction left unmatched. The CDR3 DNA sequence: TGTGCCAGCAGCTTGACACCTCAGACAGGGCCTAAAAACGAGCAGTACTTC. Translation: CASSLTPQTGPKNEQYF.

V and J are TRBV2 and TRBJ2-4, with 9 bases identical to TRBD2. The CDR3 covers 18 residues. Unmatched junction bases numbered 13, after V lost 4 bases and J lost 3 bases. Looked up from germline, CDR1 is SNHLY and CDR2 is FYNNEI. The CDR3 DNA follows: TGTGCCAGCAGTGGGTCGGGCGGGGGGGCCGGGGGCAAAAACATTCAGTACTTC. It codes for CASSGSGGGAGGKNIQYF.

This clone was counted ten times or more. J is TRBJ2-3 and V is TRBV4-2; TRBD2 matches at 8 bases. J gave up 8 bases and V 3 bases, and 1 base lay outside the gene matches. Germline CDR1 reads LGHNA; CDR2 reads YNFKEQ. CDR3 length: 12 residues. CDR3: CASSHRGGTQYF. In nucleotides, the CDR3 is TGTGCCAGCAGCCATCGGGGGGGTACGCAGTATTTT.

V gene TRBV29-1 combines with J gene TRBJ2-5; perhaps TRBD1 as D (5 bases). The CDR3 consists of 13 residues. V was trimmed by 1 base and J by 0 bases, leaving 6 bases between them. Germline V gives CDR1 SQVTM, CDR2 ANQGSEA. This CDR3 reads CSVEGQNQETQYF. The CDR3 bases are TGCAGCGTTGAAGGACAGAACCAAGAGACCCAGTACTTC.

The CDR3 sequence is CASSVALGAATEAFF. CDR3 nucleotide sequence: TGTGCCAGCAGCGTAGCTTTAGGGGCGGCCACTGAAGCTTTCTTT. This rearrangement joins TRBV9 to TRBJ1-1; D possibly corresponds to TRBD1 (5 bases). V gave up 0 bases and J gave up 4 bases, with 13 bases separating them. CDR1 SGDLS and CDR2 YYNGEE come from the germline V gene. CDR3 length: 15 amino acids.

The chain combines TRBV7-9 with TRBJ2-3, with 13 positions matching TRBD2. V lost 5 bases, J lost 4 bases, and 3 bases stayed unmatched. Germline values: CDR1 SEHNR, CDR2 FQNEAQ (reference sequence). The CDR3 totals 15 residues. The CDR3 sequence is CASSRTSGGADTQYF. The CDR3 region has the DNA TGTGCCAGCAGCAGAACTAGCGGGGGGGCAGATACGCAGTATTTT.

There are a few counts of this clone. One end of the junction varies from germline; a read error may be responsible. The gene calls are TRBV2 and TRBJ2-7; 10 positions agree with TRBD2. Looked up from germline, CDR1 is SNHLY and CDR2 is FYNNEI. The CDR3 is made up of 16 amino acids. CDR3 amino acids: CASREGSGRSSYEQYF. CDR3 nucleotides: TGTGCCAGCAGGGAAGGTAGCGGGAGGAGCTCCTACGAGCAGTACTTC.

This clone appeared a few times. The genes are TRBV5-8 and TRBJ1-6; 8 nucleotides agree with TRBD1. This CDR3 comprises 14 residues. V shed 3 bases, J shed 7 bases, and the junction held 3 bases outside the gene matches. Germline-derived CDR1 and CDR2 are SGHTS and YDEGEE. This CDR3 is CASSWDRSNSPLHF. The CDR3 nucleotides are TGTGCCAGCAGCTGGGACAGGTCAAATTCACCCCTCCACTTT.

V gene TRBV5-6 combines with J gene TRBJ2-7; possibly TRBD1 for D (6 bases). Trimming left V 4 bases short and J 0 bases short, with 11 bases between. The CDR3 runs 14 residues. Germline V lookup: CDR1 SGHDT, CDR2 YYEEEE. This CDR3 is CASSRQATSYEQYF. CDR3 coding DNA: TGTGCCAGCAGCAGACAGGCGACCTCCTACGAGCAGTACTTC.